The present TCR beta chain was sequenced within a study of human T cells and chemical hapten exposure. Time point here: patch test 2, 6 weeks after DPC sensitization. Treatment of the sample: therapeutic diphenylcyclopropenone sensitization with weekly scalp DPC. TCRdb redid the calling of the RACE reads with MiXCR, one entry per CDR3 protein. Here the sample spans fewer than 150,000 distinct CDR3 sequences, 12% being singletons. Germline V gene sequence: CDR1 DFQATT, CDR2 SNEGSKA (reference sequence). V lost 3 bases to trimming and J lost 1 base, with 15 bases between them. This CDR3 comprises 15 residues. This clonotype was seen only a few times.

The source material was whole blood, sampled in connection with sensitization to the hapten diphenylcyclopropenone (DPC). The sequence came from a woman between 50 and 59 years old with alopecia areata. Some clones in this sample may be carry-over from other donors' samples. The chain uses TRBV20-1 and TRBJ1-1, with no clear D. CDR3 in amino acids: CSASPQAGRNTEAFF. The DNA for the CDR3 is TGCAGTGCTAGTCCGCAGGCGGGCAGGAACACTGAAGCTTTCTTT.